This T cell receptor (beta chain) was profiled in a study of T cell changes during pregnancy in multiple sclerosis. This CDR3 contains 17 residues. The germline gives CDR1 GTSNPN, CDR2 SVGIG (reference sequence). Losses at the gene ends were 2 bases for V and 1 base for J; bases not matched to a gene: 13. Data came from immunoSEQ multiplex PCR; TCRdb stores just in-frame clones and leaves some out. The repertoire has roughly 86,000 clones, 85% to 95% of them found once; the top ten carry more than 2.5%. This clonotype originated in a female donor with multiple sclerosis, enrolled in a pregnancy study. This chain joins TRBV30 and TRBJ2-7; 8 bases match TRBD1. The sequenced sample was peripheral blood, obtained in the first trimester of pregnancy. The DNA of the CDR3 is TGTGCCTGGAGTATTCCCAGGAGGGACAGGTCGTCCTACGAGCAGTACTTC. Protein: CAWSIPRRDRSSYEQYF.